These 2 T cell receptor beta chains came from one sample sequenced in a study of spatial heterogeneity in lung cancer (dated by TCRdb to about 2019). What the authors observed across the whole study: The tumor nonsynonymous mutation count correlated with the number of expanded intratumoral alpha and beta TCRs.

What these receptors recognize is not known. The time point label on this specimen signifies: sample taken at primary tumor resection. The library was made by 5' RACE. Sequenced on a NextSeq 500. TCRdb reran the public reads through fastp at Q25 and MiXCR, keeping productive beta chains. Each record represents a unique CDR3 protein, reported with the most common genes and DNA among its rows. Here the sample has 14,000 or so distinct CDR3 sequences; about 4.5% occur a single time. Approximately 16% of the sample lies in the top ten. This specimen was lung tumor tissue, taken at surgery. These receptors came from a female donor with early-stage non-small cell lung cancer.

Ten or more counts support this clonotype. The chain combines TRBV5-1 with TRBJ2-3; D possibly matches TRBD1 or TRBD2 (6 bases each). Germline CDR1 SGHRS, CDR2 YFSETQ. V lost 2 bases and J lost 4, with 14 bases in between. The CDR3 has 15 amino acids. The CDR3 region has the DNA TGCGCCAGCAGCTTAAGGGGGGCCAGCTCAGATACGCAGTATTTT. Its protein is CASSLRGASSDTQYF.

This clonotype occurred many times. The V call is TRBV29-1, the J call TRBJ1-6; 10 bases map to TRBD1. This CDR3 is built from 13 residues. V trimming: 7 bases; J trimming: 7 bases; junction bases outside the gene matches: 4. Per the germline V gene, CDR1 is SQVTM and CDR2 is ANQGSEA. The CDR3 sequence: CSARTGGNSPLHF. The CDR3 coding sequence is TGCAGCGCCCGGACAGGGGGGAATTCACCCCTCCACTTT.